This TCR beta chain was identified in a study of blood T cell repertoires in COVID-19. Turning to the study itself: Acute and convalescent COVID-19 specimens originated in the United States, Italy and Spain. PBMCs, B-cell-depleted T cells, or T cells were the source of the cDNA or gDNA that made up the material.

How the authors handled the data: Amplification of reference gene primers provided the estimated nucleated cell counts. Data came from immunoSEQ multiplex PCR; TCRdb stores just in-frame clones and leaves some out. V, J and clone size are those of that table, while D and trimming were read from the DNA. The sample holds 280,000 or so clones, 88% seen once. CDR1 and CDR2 from the germline V gene are KGHSH and LQKENI. V dropped 6 bases and J dropped 8; count of bases not matched to a gene: 12. The CDR3 has 14 amino acids. This clonotype was obtained from a young man with active or convalescent COVID-19. The gene calls are TRBV18 and TRBJ1-2, with TRBD1 matching over 7 bases. Specimen: peripheral blood. CDR3 sequence reads: CASSPRAGQIGYTF. In DNA form, the CDR3 reads TGTGCCAGCTCCCCTAGGGCGGGACAGATAGGCTACACCTTC.